The 3 T cell receptor beta chains below come from one sample, sequenced in a study of CD8+ T cells in alopecia areata. Sequencing used cDNA as its template, made by extracting RNA and reverse transcribing it. Sequencing was performed with immunoSEQ multiplex PCR; in TCRdb, only in-frame clones are kept and a portion is missing. The sample has under 300,000 clones, around two thirds seen once. Sequenced material: CD4+ T cells sorted from blood, taken at week 0. These receptors all come from a human donor with alopecia areata.

V and J are TRBV29-1 and TRBJ1-1; 7 bases match TRBD1. J gave up 10 bases and V 3 bases, and 2 bases lay outside the gene matches. CDR1 and CDR2 from the germline V gene are SQVTM and ANQGSEA. The CDR3 length is 10 residues. The CDR3 protein is CSVDQGGAFF. CDR3 nucleotide sequence: TGCAGCGTTGATCAGGGGGGAGCTTTCTTT.

J is TRBJ1-2 and V is TRBV29-1; D unclear. The germline CDR1 and CDR2 sequences are SQVTM and ANQGSEA. The CDR3 consists of 12 residues. V was clipped by 6 bases and J by 8 bases, with 16 bases between them. In DNA form, the CDR3 reads TGCAGCGTCGCGAGCTCATACCGGGGCTACACCTTC. This codes for CSVASSYRGYTF.

The chain links TRBV29-1 to TRBJ2-7, with a weak D call TRBD1 (5 bases). In germline, CDR1 is SQVTM, CDR2 ANQGSEA. This CDR3 spans 14 amino acids. V gave up 3 bases and J gave up 1 base, with 13 bases separating them. Here the CDR3 reads CSVDKGKDSYEQYF. Written as DNA, the CDR3 is TGCAGCGTTGATAAGGGGAAGGATTCCTACGAGCAGTACTTC.